Listed below are T cell receptor beta chains from one sample, sequenced in a study of preoperative IRX-2 immunotherapy in early breast cancer. TCRdb's copy holds only in-frame clones and misses some; the assay was immunoSEQ multiplex PCR. The sample lists 25,000 or so clones, roughly nine tenths seen once, with roughly 8.6% in the top ten. The sample here was tumor tissue, taken after IRX-2 immunotherapy. The receptors here all came from a human donor with breast cancer. Each CDR3 is given with its conserved first and last residue. Each record gives: J gene, V gene, clone size, D gene, CDR3 DNA, CDR3 protein. A D gene is named only where the DNA matches it firmly. Part of the rows lack a size; the others show once, few, many or a class for expanded clones.

j_call: TRBJ2-5; v_call: TRBV11-2; clone_size: -; d_call: TRBD2; cdr3_nt: TGTGCCAGCAGCCGGGGCCCGGGACTAGCGGGGTTAGAGACCCAGTACTTC; cdr3_aa: CASSRGPGLAGLETQYF
j_call: TRBJ2-1; v_call: TRBV28; clone_size: few; d_call: TRBD2; cdr3_nt: TGTGCCAGCGGACTAGCGCCTAGCTCCTACAATGAGCAGTTCTTC; cdr3_aa: CASGLAPSSYNEQFF
j_call: TRBJ2-5; v_call: TRBV10-3; clone_size: -; d_call: -; cdr3_nt: TGTGCCATCAGTGATCCTTCAACAGAAGGGAGTGAGACCCAGTACTTC; cdr3_aa: CAISDPSTEGSETQYF
j_call: TRBJ1-1; v_call: TRBV27; clone_size: -; d_call: -; cdr3_nt: TGTGCCAGCATTGACAGACAGAACACTGAAGCTTTCTTT; cdr3_aa: CASIDRQNTEAFF
j_call: TRBJ2-7; v_call: TRBV6-5; clone_size: -; d_call: -; cdr3_nt: TGTGCCAGCAGTTACGGGGGACCCGGGGGTAACGAGCAGTACTTC; cdr3_aa: CASSYGGPGGNEQYF
j_call: TRBJ2-2; v_call: TRBV7-2; clone_size: -; d_call: TRBD1; cdr3_nt: TGTGCCAGCAGCTTGGGACAGGGCGACGGGGAGCTGTTTTTT; cdr3_aa: CASSLGQGDGELFF
j_call: TRBJ1-2; v_call: TRBV6-6; clone_size: -; d_call: -; cdr3_nt: TGTGCCAGCAGCCCAGGAGAAGCATATGGCTACACCTTC; cdr3_aa: CASSPGEAYGYTF
j_call: TRBJ1-1; v_call: TRBV10-2; clone_size: -; d_call: -; cdr3_nt: TGCGCCAGTCAAGACGCAGGGGCGAACACTGAAGCTTTCTTT; cdr3_aa: CASQDAGANTEAFF
j_call: TRBJ2-1; v_call: TRBV6-5; clone_size: -; d_call: -; cdr3_nt: TGTGCCAGCAGTCTACAGGATAATGAGCAGTTCTTC; cdr3_aa: CASSLQDNEQFF
j_call: TRBJ2-3; v_call: TRBV5-4; clone_size: -; d_call: -; cdr3_nt: TGTGCCAGCAGCTTGACTAGCACAGATACGCAGTATTTT; cdr3_aa: CASSLTSTDTQYF
j_call: TRBJ1-5; v_call: TRBV6-1; clone_size: once; d_call: -; cdr3_nt: TGTGCCAGCAGTGAAGCTGCGGATCAGCCCCAGCATTTT; cdr3_aa: CASSEAADQPQHF
j_call: TRBJ2-7; v_call: TRBV28; clone_size: -; d_call: -; cdr3_nt: -; cdr3_aa: CASSSSDVAVSYEQYF
j_call: TRBJ2-1; v_call: TRBV28; clone_size: -; d_call: -; cdr3_nt: TGTGCCAGCAGTTTCTTGATCCTCGGTGGGGACCTAAAATACAATGAGCAGTTCTTC; cdr3_aa: CASSFLILGGDLKYNEQFF
j_call: TRBJ2-1; v_call: TRBV10-1; clone_size: once; d_call: TRBD2; cdr3_nt: TGCGCCAGCAATTTTAGCGGGGGGTGGAACAATGAGCAGTTCTTC; cdr3_aa: CASNFSGGWNNEQFF
j_call: TRBJ1-3; v_call: TRBV6-6; clone_size: -; d_call: -; cdr3_nt: TGTGCCAGCAGTTACTCCGGACATGAAGGAAACACCATATATTTT; cdr3_aa: CASSYSGHEGNTIYF
j_call: TRBJ2-7; v_call: TRBV23-1; clone_size: -; d_call: TRBD1; cdr3_nt: TGCGGCGGGGACAGGGCCTCCTACGAGCAGTACTTC; cdr3_aa: CGGDRASYEQYF
j_call: TRBJ2-1; v_call: TRBV11-2; clone_size: -; d_call: -; cdr3_nt: TGTGCCAGCAGGTACCCGGGCCTAGGTCCCAATGAGCAGTTCTTC; cdr3_aa: CASRYPGLGPNEQFF
j_call: TRBJ2-7; v_call: TRBV15; clone_size: -; d_call: -; cdr3_nt: TGTGCCACCAGCAGAGATATGGGGATTAGCTCCTACGAGCAGTACTTC; cdr3_aa: CATSRDMGISSYEQYF
j_call: TRBJ2-7; v_call: TRBV7-6; clone_size: -; d_call: TRBD2; cdr3_nt: TGTGCCAGCAGCATCGGGACTAGGGGATTGGGCGAGCAGTACTTC; cdr3_aa: CASSIGTRGLGEQYF
j_call: TRBJ2-2; v_call: TRBV6-1; clone_size: -; d_call: TRBD2; cdr3_nt: TGTGCCACCCCAGGGCTAGCGGGATCGACCGGGGAGCTGTTTTTT; cdr3_aa: CATPGLAGSTGELFF
j_call: TRBJ2-3; v_call: TRBV5-1; clone_size: -; d_call: TRBD2; cdr3_nt: TGCGCCAGCAGCTTGGCCGGACTAGCGGGATCGAATACGCAGTATTTT; cdr3_aa: CASSLAGLAGSNTQYF
j_call: TRBJ2-6; v_call: TRBV27; clone_size: -; d_call: -; cdr3_nt: TGTGCCAGCAGGCCGGGACCTCAAGCTGGGGCCAACGTCCTGACTTTC; cdr3_aa: CASRPGPQAGANVLTF
j_call: TRBJ1-2; v_call: TRBV2; clone_size: -; d_call: -; cdr3_nt: TGTGCCAGCAGTGCAGGGGACTATGGCTACACCTTC; cdr3_aa: CASSAGDYGYTF
j_call: TRBJ2-7; v_call: TRBV29-1; clone_size: -; d_call: TRBD2; cdr3_nt: TGCAGCGTTGAAGGTCCAGGGAGGGGCGAGCAGTACTTC; cdr3_aa: CSVEGPGRGEQYF
j_call: TRBJ2-7; v_call: TRBV27; clone_size: -; d_call: -; cdr3_nt: TGTGCCAGCAGTTACCGGGACGGGCCCTACGAGCAGTACTTC; cdr3_aa: CASSYRDGPYEQYF
j_call: TRBJ1-5; v_call: TRBV19; clone_size: -; d_call: TRBD1; cdr3_nt: TGTGCCAGTAGTATAGCCCGGGACAGGGGGCTGCATCAGCCCCAGCATTTT; cdr3_aa: CASSIARDRGLHQPQHF
j_call: TRBJ1-1; v_call: TRBV5-6; clone_size: -; d_call: -; cdr3_nt: TGTGCCAGCAGCTTAAGGACACCTGAAGCTTTCTTT; cdr3_aa: CASSLRTPEAFF
j_call: TRBJ1-5; v_call: TRBV19; clone_size: -; d_call: -; cdr3_nt: TGTGCCAGTAGTCTACAGATCAATCAGCCCCAGCATTTT; cdr3_aa: CASSLQINQPQHF
j_call: TRBJ1-6; v_call: TRBV6-5; clone_size: -; d_call: -; cdr3_nt: TGTGCCAGCAGCCCCCGGGATAATTCACCCCTCCACTTT; cdr3_aa: CASSPRDNSPLHF
j_call: TRBJ2-7; v_call: TRBV11-2; clone_size: few; d_call: TRBD1; cdr3_nt: TGTGCCAGCAGCTTAAGAGGACAGGGATTTTCCTACGAGCAGTACTTC; cdr3_aa: CASSLRGQGFSYEQYF
j_call: TRBJ2-3; v_call: TRBV2; clone_size: -; d_call: TRBD2; cdr3_nt: TGTGCCAGCAGTACCCTAGCGGGCACAGATACGCAGTATTTT; cdr3_aa: CASSTLAGTDTQYF
j_call: TRBJ2-5; v_call: TRBV29-1; clone_size: -; d_call: -; cdr3_nt: TGCAGCGTCCTTATTACTCAAGAGACCCAGTACTTC; cdr3_aa: CSVLITQETQYF
j_call: TRBJ1-1; v_call: TRBV14; clone_size: -; d_call: -; cdr3_nt: TGTGCCAGCAGCAGGATCATGACAGCCTTGAACACTGAAGCTTTCTTT; cdr3_aa: CASSRIMTALNTEAFF
j_call: TRBJ2-6; v_call: TRBV7-4; clone_size: -; d_call: -; cdr3_nt: TGTGCCAGCAGCTCCAACTCCAGCTCACAAAGTCGGGCCAACGTCCTGACTTTC; cdr3_aa: CASSSNSSSQSRANVLTF
j_call: TRBJ1-2; v_call: TRBV5-1; clone_size: -; d_call: -; cdr3_nt: TGCGCCAGCAGCTTGGAGGTAACAGCGAGCTATGGCTACACCTTC; cdr3_aa: CASSLEVTASYGYTF
j_call: TRBJ2-2; v_call: TRBV11-3; clone_size: -; d_call: -; cdr3_nt: TGTGCCAGCAGCCGAGACTGGAACACCGGGGAGCTGTTTTTT; cdr3_aa: CASSRDWNTGELFF
j_call: TRBJ1-1; v_call: TRBV5-5; clone_size: -; d_call: TRBD1; cdr3_nt: TGTGCCAGCAGCTCGGGACAGGGGGCGCGGACTGAAGCTTTCTTT; cdr3_aa: CASSSGQGARTEAFF
j_call: TRBJ2-3; v_call: TRBV7-2; clone_size: once; d_call: TRBD2; cdr3_nt: TGTGCCAGCAGCTTACTAACTAGCGGGGTGGGCCCAGATACGCAGTATTTT; cdr3_aa: CASSLLTSGVGPDTQYF
j_call: TRBJ2-1; v_call: TRBV21-1; clone_size: -; d_call: -; cdr3_nt: TGTGCCAGCAGCAAAGCCGGGTCGAGCTCCTACAATGAGCAGTTCTTC; cdr3_aa: CASSKAGSSSYNEQFF
j_call: TRBJ2-7; v_call: TRBV7-2; clone_size: -; d_call: -; cdr3_nt: TGTGCCAGCAGCTTAGCCGGTGGCCGTTACGAGCAGTACTTC; cdr3_aa: CASSLAGGRYEQYF
j_call: TRBJ2-3; v_call: TRBV10-1; clone_size: -; d_call: -; cdr3_nt: TGCGCCAGCTCGACCCTCGTCGGAGATACGCAGTATTTT; cdr3_aa: CASSTLVGDTQYF
j_call: TRBJ1-1; v_call: TRBV18; clone_size: -; d_call: -; cdr3_nt: TGTGCCAGCTCACCAGGAAGCGGACGAGGGACTGAAGCTTTCTTT; cdr3_aa: CASSPGSGRGTEAFF
j_call: TRBJ1-3; v_call: TRBV4-3; clone_size: -; d_call: -; cdr3_nt: TGCGCCAGCAGCCAAGATTTGGCAGTCTCTGGAAACACCATATATTTT; cdr3_aa: CASSQDLAVSGNTIYF
j_call: TRBJ2-7; v_call: TRBV6-6; clone_size: -; d_call: TRBD1; cdr3_nt: TGTGCCAGTTCTGACAGGGGAATTTACGAGCAGTACTTC; cdr3_aa: CASSDRGIYEQYF
j_call: TRBJ2-7; v_call: TRBV10-1; clone_size: once; d_call: -; cdr3_nt: TGCGCCAGCATTCGACCCTTAGGGCCCGACGAGCAGTACTTC; cdr3_aa: CASIRPLGPDEQYF
j_call: TRBJ2-2; v_call: TRBV5-1; clone_size: -; d_call: TRBD1; cdr3_nt: TGCGCCAGCAGCTTCCAGGGGGATTATACCGGGGAGCTGTTTTTT; cdr3_aa: CASSFQGDYTGELFF